This T cell receptor beta chain was identified during a study of control samples from healthy donors and cancer patients. This clone was detected only once. TCRdb keeps only in-frame clones here, not all; method: immunoSEQ multiplex PCR. The table includes around 140,000 clones, roughly 93% detected once. The CDR3 runs to 15 residues. From germline, CDR1 is SGHRS and CDR2 YFSETQ. The germline V and J ends were trimmed by 1 base and 6 bases, with 13 bases remaining between them. This clonotype was sampled from a man aged 18 to 29 in good health. The chain couples TRBV5-1 to TRBJ2-2; D is tentatively TRBD1 or TRBD2 (6 bases each). The sequencing input was blood. The CDR3 coding sequence is TGCGCCAGCAGCTTGTTAGGGGGGCTTGCCGGGGAGCTGTTTTTT. Protein: CASSLLGGLAGELFF.